A selection of T cell receptor beta chains follows, all from one sample in a study of T cells in Graves' hyperthyroidism and ophthalmopathy. A single record per CDR3 protein comes from TCRdb applying MiXCR to the multiplex PCR reads. This table holds under 350,000 distinct CDR3 sequences, about a sixth found once. The sequenced material came from blood. The receptors originated from a woman in her fifties or sixties with Graves' ophthalmopathy. The CDR3 runs from the conserved cysteine through the conserved F or W. A D gene is named only where the DNA matches it firmly. Expanded clones are given a class, and other clones once, few, many or no size at all.

D,V,size,J,CDR3,DNA
TRBD2,TRBV12-3/TRBV12-4,many,TRBJ2-7,CASSLSGGADEQYF,TGTGCCAGCAGTTTATCGGGGGGGGCCGACGAGCAGTACTTC
.,TRBV2,.,TRBJ1-2,CASSPPGVIYGYTF,TGTGCCAGCAGTCCCCCAGGGGTTATCTATGGCTACACCTTC
.,TRBV5-5,many,TRBJ2-5,CASSFGVGETQYF,TGTGCCAGCAGCTTCGGGGTTGGGGAGACCCAGTACTTC
.,TRBV20-1,many,TRBJ1-5,CSARSLGPSNQPQHF,TGCAGTGCTAGGTCCTTGGGACCAAGCAATCAGCCCCAGCATTTT
.,TRBV7-9,many,TRBJ2-7,CASSVRGSNEQYF,TGTGCCAGCAGCGTAAGGGGTTCCAACGAGCAGTACTTC
.,TRBV28,many,TRBJ1-5,CASCRLSQPQHF,TGTGCCAGCTGCCGCCTCTCTCAGCCCCAGCATTTT
.,TRBV4-3,.,TRBJ1-2,CASSPEADLYGYTF,TGCGCCAGCAGCCCGGAGGCAGACCTTTATGGCTACACCTTC
.,TRBV2,many,TRBJ1-1,CASILDRLNTEAFF,TGTGCCAGCATTTTAGACAGGCTGAACACTGAAGCTTTCTTT
TRBD1,TRBV9,few,TRBJ1-1,CASSSGQGTPEAFF,TGTGCCAGCAGCTCGGGACAGGGGACACCTGAAGCTTTCTTT
.,TRBV11-2,.,TRBJ2-5,CASSYPGVRGETQYF,TGTGCCAGCAGCTACCCAGGAGTACGAGGAGAGACCCAGTACTTC
.,TRBV18,.,TRBJ2-1,CASSPGVTGGAEQFF,TGTGCCAGCTCACCGGGCGTAACAGGGGGGGCTGAGCAGTTCTTC
TRBD1,TRBV13,few,TRBJ2-4,CASSSSRDRSKNIQYF,TGTGCCAGCAGCTCATCGAGGGACAGGTCCAAAAACATTCAGTACTTC
TRBD2,TRBV12-3/TRBV12-4,.,TRBJ2-7,CASSSGTSGSGDSYEQYF,TGTGCCAGCAGTTCCGGGACTAGCGGGAGTGGGGATTCCTACGAGCAGTACTTC